Presented here are 3 T cell receptor beta chains from one specimen sequenced in a study of glioma-infiltrating T cells. TCR alpha and beta CDR3 regions were amplified from RNA using iRepertoire nested multiplex PCR. TCRdb re-analysed the multiplex PCR reads in MiXCR, keeping a single row per CDR3 protein. The sample lists 300,000 to 450,000 distinct CDR3 sequences, 41% occurring once. The sequenced material came from glioma tissue, nonneoplastic brain tissue, or PBMCs (not recorded which). The receptors shown here come from a human donor with low-grade glioma or glioblastoma, undergoing nonglioma brain surgery, or in good health (not recorded which).

Worth noting for this clonotype: One junction end does not reproduce the germline sequence, and a read error may be involved. The chain carries TRBV2 and TRBJ2-1; D remains unclear. CDR1 is SNHLY, CDR2 FYNNEI, per germline. This CDR3 is 17 amino acids long. The CDR3 DNA sequence: TGTGCCAGCGGTGAGTCGGGCAGGTTAATCTTTTTCAATGAGCAGTTCTTC. This gives the protein CASGESGRLIFFNEQFF.

J is TRBJ2-7 and V is TRBV7-9, with D perhaps TRBD1 (5 bases). Germline V gives CDR1 SEHNR, CDR2 FQNEAQ (reference sequence). Deletions cut 1 base from V and 0 bases from J, with 7 bases between. The CDR3 is 14 amino acids. The CDR3 sequence is CASSLGQTSYEQYF. The CDR3 DNA sequence: TGTGCCAGCAGCTTAGGACAGACCTCCTACGAGCAGTACTTC.

The V call is TRBV28, the J call TRBJ2-1, with D possibly matching TRBD2 (7 bases). Per germline, CDR1 MDHEN and CDR2 SYDVKM. The CDR3 contains 15 residues. V shed 10 bases and J shed 0 bases, with 16 bases lying between them. The CDR3 loop reads CATRLGGGSYNEQFF. CDR3 nucleotide sequence: TGTGCCACCCGGTTGGGAGGGGGCTCCTACAATGAGCAGTTCTTC.